Listed below are T cell receptor beta chains from one sample, sequenced in a study of T cell responses to AZD1222 COVID-19 vaccine. Method: immunoSEQ multiplex PCR; TCRdb's copy keeps in-frame clones and lacks some. Here the sample spans about 89,000 clones, 75% to 90% being singletons. The material was peripheral blood, obtained 28 days after the second AZD1222 dose. Receptors originate from an adult who received the AZD1222 COVID-19 vaccine. Both conserved end residues are part of each CDR3. A D gene is named only where the DNA matches it firmly.

CDR3 protein,D gene,CDR3 length,J gene,V gene
CATRTGSLAAGELFF,TRBD1,15,TRBJ2-2,TRBV24-1
CASSLRTLNTEAFF,.,14,TRBJ1-1,TRBV5-4
CASSSPDRGNEKLFF,TRBD1,15,TRBJ1-4,TRBV11-2
CATQGSGNTIYF,.,12,TRBJ1-3,TRBV12-3/TRBV12-4
CASSHDRPTEAFF,.,13,TRBJ1-1,TRBV5-5
CASSVSDLTGEQYF,.,14,TRBJ2-7,TRBV9
CSAQEAFF,.,8,TRBJ1-1,TRBV29-1
CASSPDSGNTIYF,.,13,TRBJ1-3,TRBV5-1
CASSVTGNTEAFF,.,13,TRBJ1-1,TRBV9
CASSALSQGITEAFF,.,15,TRBJ1-1,TRBV18